This T cell receptor beta chain was sequenced in a study of blood T cell repertoires in COVID-19. Across the study: Samples of COVID-19 (acute and convalescent) were obtained from the United States, Italy and Spain. From T cells, B-cell-depleted T cells, or PBMCs came the material, which was cDNA or gDNA.

Original handling: By means of reference gene primer amplification, nucleated cell counts were estimated. Only in-frame clones appear in the TCRdb table, and some are missing; sequencing was by immunoSEQ multiplex PCR. V, J and clone size are taken as reported in that table, and D and trimming were inferred from the DNA itself. This table holds around 140,000 clones, over 85% found once. The CDR3 is 15 amino acids. The clonotype originates from a human donor in a cohort sampled during active COVID-19. V gene TRBV21-1 combines with J gene TRBJ1-2; the table's D call, TRBD1, has no DNA check behind it. TRBV21-1 is a recognized pseudogene. Sequencing input: peripheral blood. The CDR3 region has the DNA TGTGCCAGCAGCAAAGGCGGACAGGGTGGCTATGGCTACACCTTC. It is translated as CASSKGGQGGYGYTF.